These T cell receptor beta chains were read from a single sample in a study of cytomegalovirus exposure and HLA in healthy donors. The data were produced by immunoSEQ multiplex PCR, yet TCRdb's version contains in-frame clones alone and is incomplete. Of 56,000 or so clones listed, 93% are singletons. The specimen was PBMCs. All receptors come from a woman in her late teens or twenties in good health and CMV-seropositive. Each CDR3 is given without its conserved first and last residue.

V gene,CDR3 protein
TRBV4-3,ASSQEIIFAAGGSSSYNEQF
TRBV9,ASSARLARSSNQPQH
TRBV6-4,ASSPVWQKHPGYYGYT
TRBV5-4,ASSLVAGGGDGYT
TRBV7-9,ASSLEDPRNEQF
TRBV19,ASSIGRGREKLF
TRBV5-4,ASSPGLSGGVFHEQF
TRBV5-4,ASSWAGTGYKSTEAF
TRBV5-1,ASSLVVSPEQF
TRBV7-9,ASSSSLNSHSPLH
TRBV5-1,ASSEGSTGMGGLGNIQY
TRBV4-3,ASSQARRTGDAF
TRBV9,ASSVVSSLHNEQF
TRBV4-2,ASSQERTGTNYGYT
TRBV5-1,ASSLSAGQGAGYT
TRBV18,ASKPGATKNIQY
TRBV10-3,AISNTGPDTQY
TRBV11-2,ASSSYTPGLARQETQY
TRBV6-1,ASSEDTGGPGLGGYT
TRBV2,ASRGPYGYT
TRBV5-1,ASSLLGQGYNEQF
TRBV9,ASSVEDRGLSSYNSPLH
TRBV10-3,AIRPTGEANEQF
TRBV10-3,AISESFFRDRANYGYT
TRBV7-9,ASSSALIRTGSSYEQY
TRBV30,AWSPLGGRGRKDYGYT
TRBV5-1,ASSDHRDLNTEAF
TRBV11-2,ASRHSRDMGETQY
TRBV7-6,ASSLGGPVNEQF
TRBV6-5,ASSYSALNTEAF
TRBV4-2,ASSQPSGGKDYGYT
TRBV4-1,ASSQQETQY
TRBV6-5,ASRPLGGGAREQY
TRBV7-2,ASSLVGQGTDTQY
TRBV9,ASSRNTGELF
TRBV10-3,AISESRDTEAF
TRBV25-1,ASSSDRGRTYEQY
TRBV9,ASSVVPGQGDTQY
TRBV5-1,ASSPGSETGDNQPQH